Described below is a single TCR beta chain sequence and its context. This specimen belongs to a study of blood T cell repertoires in COVID-19. Study-wide background: Donors in the United States, Italy and Spain gave samples during acute or convalescent COVID-19. T cells, B-cell-depleted T cells, or PBMCs supplied cDNA or gDNA.

In the authors' workflow: From reference gene primer amplification, estimates of nucleated cell counts were derived. Sequencing was performed with immunoSEQ multiplex PCR; in TCRdb, only in-frame clones are kept and a portion is missing. That table gives V, J and clone size, and the DNA gave D and trimming. The sample lists about 110,000 clones, around 80% occurring once. Germline V gene lookup returns CDR1 SEHNR and CDR2 FQNEAQ (reference sequence). The ends lost 0 bases at V and 2 bases at J; junction bases unmatched: 3. The CDR3 extends over 15 amino acids. This chain uses TRBV7-9 with TRBJ1-2; TRBD1 matches 7 bases. Sequenced input: peripheral blood. The source of this sequence is a woman aged 60-70 years with acute or convalescent COVID-19. This chain's CDR3 is CASSLAGTVNYGYTF. The CDR3 DNA reads as TGTGCCAGCAGCTTAGCCGGGACAGTCAACTATGGCTACACCTTC.